These 20 T cell receptor beta chains share one sample of origin, sequenced in a study of CD8 T cells in Susac syndrome. Reverse transcription used about 0.45 to 1 ug RNA and random hexamers. TCRdb itself ran the immunoSEQ multiplex PCR reads through MiXCR, one entry per CDR3 protein. The sample lists some 180,000 distinct CDR3 sequences; roughly 94% were seen once. Material for sequencing was CD4+ T cells from PBMCs. All receptors come from a human donor with Susac syndrome.

The chain joins TRBV20-1 to TRBJ2-3; TRBD2 agrees at 10 bases. The V segment lost 0 bases and the J segment 0 bases; nucleotides outside the gene matches: 12. CDR1 is DFQATT and CDR2 is SNEGSKA in the germline V gene (reference sequence). This CDR3 region has 19 residues. The CDR3, as DNA: TGCAGTGCTAGAGATCGGATAGCGGGGGGCCTTCTTAGCACAGATACGCAGTATTTT. Amino acid sequence: CSARDRIAGGLLSTDTQYF.

The J gene is TRBJ2-6, the V gene TRBV6-5, with D uncertain. The CDR3 runs to 16 residues. Trimming cost V 3 bases and J 0 bases, with 9 bases left between them. Germline-derived CDR1 and CDR2 are MNHEY and SVGAGI. Here the CDR3 reads CASSYYQTSGANVLTF. For the CDR3, the DNA is TGTGCCAGCAGTTATTACCAAACCTCTGGGGCCAACGTCCTGACTTTC.

This rearrangement joins TRBV9 to TRBJ2-2, with 7 bases identical to TRBD2. Germline-derived CDR1 and CDR2 are SGDLS and YYNGEE. The CDR3 is 15 residues long. V lost 0 bases and J lost 7; bases outside the gene matches: 6. CDR3 bases: TGTGCCAGCAGCGTAGGGACTAGAGCCTTCGGGGAGCTGTTTTTT. Its protein product is CASSVGTRAFGELFF.

The V call is TRBV9, the J call TRBJ2-4, with TRBD1 matching 10 bases. Germline CDR1 and CDR2: SGDLS and YYNGEE. The CDR3 covers 14 residues. V trimming: 0 bases; J trimming: 6 bases; junction bases outside the gene matches: 0. The CDR3 reads CASSVGDRGNIQYF. CDR3 DNA sequence: TGTGCCAGCAGCGTAGGGGACAGGGGAAACATTCAGTACTTC.

Only a few counts were recorded for this clonotype. The chain is built from TRBV4-1 and TRBJ2-7; 13 bases are a match to TRBD2. The CDR3 runs 14 residues. After removal of 0 bases from V and 11 bases from J, the junction contained 4 bases not matched to a gene. Germline V CDR1 and CDR2: MGHRA, YSYEKL. CDR3 coding DNA: TGCGCCAGCAGCCAAGACGGGACTAGCGGGGCGGAGTACTTC. Translated: CASSQDGTSGAEYF.

J is TRBJ1-1 and V is TRBV7-9; D unresolved. V was clipped by 1 base and J by 1 base, with 16 bases between them. The CDR3 sequence is 17 residues long. Germline values: CDR1 SEHNR, CDR2 FQNEAQ (reference sequence). The CDR3 DNA is TGTGCCAGCAGCTTAGTAGGTCTCGGACGGAGGAACACTGAAGCTTTCTTT. Translating it yields CASSLVGLGRRNTEAFF.

The chain couples TRBV12-3 or TRBV12-4 to TRBJ2-5, with 7 positions matching TRBD1. This CDR3 contains 14 residues. The ends lost 1 base at V and 5 bases at J; junction bases unmatched: 4. The CDR3 sequence: CASSLGGGRETQYF. CDR3 sequence (DNA): TGTGCCAGCAGTTTAGGAGGGGGCCGGGAGACCCAGTACTTC.

This clonotype has just one count. Written as DNA, the CDR3 is TGTGCCAGCACCCCCTCCGGGTCCGTGTACGAGCAGTACTTC. Translated: CASTPSGSVYEQYF. The rearrangement joins TRBV28 to TRBJ2-7; D is unclear. Germline V CDR1 and CDR2: MDHEN, SYDVKM. The CDR3 is 14 residues long. Between the trimmed V and J ends, which lost 7 bases and 4 bases, there was a span of 17 bases.

The chain has TRBV28 and TRBJ2-1; D unresolved. The CDR3 runs to 10 residues. Germline V gene sequence: CDR1 MDHEN, CDR2 SYDVKM. V was pared by 6 bases and J by 7 bases, with 4 bases between. The CDR3 nucleotides read TGTGCCAGCAGGTTGAATGAGCAGTTCTTC. Protein product: CASRLNEQFF.

This clonotype showed up just once. The chain combines TRBV20-1 with TRBJ2-2, with TRBD1 matching 10 bases. CDR3 length: 14 residues. CDR1 is DFQATT, CDR2 SNEGSKA, per germline (reference sequence). The V gene end was trimmed by 3 bases and the J gene end by 4 bases; junction bases not matched to a gene: 2. In DNA form, the CDR3 reads TGCAGTGCTAGGACAGGGGGCTTCACCGGGGAGCTGTTTTTT. This codes for CSARTGGFTGELFF.

This clonotype was seen a single time. The chain is built from TRBV15 and TRBJ2-7, with D tentatively TRBD1 (6 bases). This CDR3 region has 14 residues. V lost 5 bases, J lost 5 bases, and 16 bases lay in between. In germline, CDR1 is LNHNV, CDR2 YYDKDF (reference sequence). CDR3 amino acids: CATSPDSMFHEQYF. The CDR3 nucleotides are TGTGCCACCAGCCCGGACAGTATGTTCCACGAGCAGTACTTC. The variable domain in full, with the rest retrieved from reference TRBV15 and TRBJ2-7, is DAMVIQNPRYQVTQFGKPVTLSCSQTLNHNVMYWYQQKSSQAPKLLFHYYDKDFNNEADTPDNFQSRRPNTSFCFLDIRSPGLGDTAMYLCATSPDSMFHEQYFGPGTRLTVT.

The rearrangement joins TRBV5-1 to TRBJ1-1; D is ambiguous. This CDR3 is 16 amino acids long. V was clipped by 2 bases and J by 0 bases, with 14 bases between them. Germline loops: CDR1 SGHRS, CDR2 YFSETQ. CDR3 residues: CASSFQPDTLNTEAFF. The CDR3, as DNA: TGCGCCAGCAGCTTCCAACCTGACACTCTGAACACTGAAGCTTTCTTT.

The count of this clonotype is one. V usage is TRBV5-1 and J usage is TRBJ1-2, with D perhaps matching TRBD1 (6 bases). V lost 3 bases and J 0 bases, leaving 15 bases between the germline ends. Germline assignment: CDR1 SGHRS and CDR2 YFSETQ. CDR3 length: 16 residues. The CDR3 DNA reads as TGCGCCAGCAGCTCGTCGGCTTCAGGGGCTAACTATGGCTACACCTTC. This encodes CASSSSASGANYGYTF. The whole variable domain, remainder taken from reference TRBV5-1 and TRBJ1-2, is KAGVTQTPRYLIKTRGQQVTLSCSPISGHRSVSWYQQTPGQGLQFLFEYFSETQRNKGNFPGRFSGRQFSNSRSEMNVSTLELGDSALYLCASSSSASGANYGYTFGSGTRLTVV.

The V call is TRBV20-1, the J call TRBJ2-5; 7 nucleotides agree with TRBD2. The CDR3 is 16 residues long. Losses at the gene ends were 0 bases for V and 5 bases for J; bases not matched to a gene: 12. Germline V gene lookup returns CDR1 DFQATT and CDR2 SNEGSKA (reference sequence). This CDR3 is CSARDLGLAAGETQYF. The CDR3 nucleotides read TGCAGTGCTAGAGATTTGGGGCTAGCGGCGGGGGAGACCCAGTACTTC.

The chain uses TRBV24-1 and TRBJ2-5; 7 positions match TRBD2. The junction had 5 bases not matched to a gene; V was cut back by 3 bases and J by 5 bases. The germline V gene encodes CDR1 KGHDR and CDR2 SFDVKD. The CDR3 totals 14 residues. The CDR3: CATSDGREGETQYF. CDR3 sequence (DNA): TGTGCCACCAGTGATGGTAGGGAGGGGGAGACCCAGTACTTC.

The chain links TRBV3-1 to TRBJ1-1; D gene unclear. This CDR3 spans 12 amino acids. The germline gives CDR1 LGHDT, CDR2 YNNKEL (reference sequence). The V end was cut by 3 bases, the J end by 4 bases, with 6 bases between. CDR3 loop: CASSQVSTEAFF. The CDR3 coding sequence is TGTGCCAGCAGCCAGGTCTCCACTGAAGCTTTCTTT.

The chain employs TRBV5-1 and TRBJ2-5; 7 bases match TRBD1. Germline V lookup: CDR1 SGHRS, CDR2 YFSETQ. The J segment lost 5 bases and the V segment lost 4 bases, leaving 8 bases of the junction unmatched. The CDR3 extends over 14 amino acids. Written as DNA, the CDR3 is TGCGCCAGCAGCCTCAATTTACAGGGGGAGACCCAGTACTTC. This sequence encodes CASSLNLQGETQYF.

This chain uses TRBV4-3 with TRBJ2-3, with D possibly TRBD2 on 6 matching bases. The CDR3 has 14 residues. Germline-derived CDR1 and CDR2 are LGHNA and YSLEER. Trimming left V 3 bases short and J 5 bases short, with 12 bases between. This CDR3 is CASSQGRGGDTQYF. The CDR3 DNA sequence: TGCGCCAGCAGCCAGGGCCGGGGAGGAGATACGCAGTATTTT.

This clonotype was seen a handful of times. The chain joins TRBV20-1 to TRBJ2-7; 10 bases are shared with TRBD2. The CDR3 is 14 amino acids. V was clipped by 4 bases and J by 5 bases; unmatched bases: 8. Looked up from germline, CDR1 is DFQATT and CDR2 is SNEGSKA (reference sequence). Here the CDR3 reads CSAKNGLAGDEQYF. The CDR3 DNA sequence: TGCAGTGCTAAGAATGGGCTAGCGGGAGACGAGCAGTACTTC.

The chain employs TRBV20-1 and TRBJ2-2, with 10 bases aligning to TRBD2. Germline CDR1 is DFQATT and CDR2 is SNEGSKA (reference sequence). The length of the CDR3 is 15 residues. The J segment lost 6 bases and the V segment lost 1 base, leaving 5 bases of the junction unmatched. CDR3 residues: CSARVTSGKAGELFF. CDR3 nucleotides: TGCAGTGCTAGAGTTACTAGCGGGAAAGCCGGGGAGCTGTTTTTT.